A single sample gave rise to the 9 T cell receptor beta chains below, sequenced in a study of blood T cell repertoires in COVID-19. Profiling relied on immunoSEQ multiplex PCR, and the TCRdb table lists in-frame clones only, not all of them. The table has nearly 85,000 clones, around 83% seen once. Material for sequencing was peripheral blood. The receptors stem from a woman aged 60 to 75 with acute or convalescent COVID-19.

The chain is built from TRBV7-2 and TRBJ2-7; 9 bases agree with TRBD1. The germline gives CDR1 SGHTA, CDR2 FQGNSA. The CDR3 contains 13 residues. After removal of 8 bases from V and 5 bases from J, the junction contained 7 bases not matched to a gene. CDR3 amino acids: CASGGQGRNEQYF. Written as DNA, the CDR3 is TGTGCCAGCGGAGGACAGGGGCGTAACGAGCAGTACTTC.

The V gene is TRBV5-1, the J gene TRBJ2-5, with TRBD2 matching 11 bases. The V segment lost 0 bases and the J segment 5 bases; nucleotides outside the gene matches: 9. Germline assignment: CDR1 SGHRS and CDR2 YFSETQ. The CDR3 sequence is 17 residues long. CDR3 region: CASSLGPLAGEVETQYF. Here the CDR3 DNA reads TGCGCCAGCAGCTTGGGGCCACTAGCGGGGGAGGTGGAGACCCAGTACTTC.

The V and J genes are TRBV10-2 and TRBJ2-2; 10 positions agree with TRBD2. The CDR3 length is 18 residues. The J segment lost 8 bases and the V segment lost 2 bases, leaving 14 bases of the junction unmatched. Germline V gives CDR1 WSHSY, CDR2 SAAADI. The CDR3: CASSEPGLSSGRRGELFF. The CDR3 DNA is TGCGCCAGCAGTGAGCCCGGGTTGTCTAGCGGGAGACGGGGGGAGCTGTTTTTT.

J is TRBJ2-7 and V is TRBV19; D is possibly TRBD2 (5 bases). V lost 1 base and J 4 bases, leaving 8 bases between the germline ends. Germline CDR1 and CDR2: LNHDA and SQIVND (reference sequence). The CDR3 spans 13 residues. The CDR3 here is CASSIGGEYEQYF. CDR3 DNA sequence: TGTGCCAGTAGTATAGGGGGAGAGTACGAGCAGTACTTC.

The chain couples TRBV7-6 to TRBJ1-5; D gene unclear. The length of the CDR3 is 13 residues. CDR1 is SGHVS and CDR2 is FNYEAQ in the germline V gene. Trimming stripped 5 bases from V and 4 bases from J, with 9 bases between. The CDR3 spells CASSPAGNQPQHF. As DNA, the CDR3 is TGTGCCAGCAGCCCTGCGGGGAATCAGCCCCAGCATTTT.

The chain combines TRBV3-1 (or the pseudogene TRBV3-2) with TRBJ2-2; 12 bases match TRBD2. V lost 0 bases and J lost 3; bases outside the gene matches: 5. The CDR3 spans 18 residues. Germline CDR1 LGHDT, CDR2 YNNKEL (reference sequence). DNA for the CDR3: TGTGCCAGCAGCCAAGACCCTAGCGGGGGGGACTACACCGGGGAGCTGTTTTTT. Translated, it gives CASSQDPSGGDYTGELFF.

V gene TRBV28 combines with J gene TRBJ2-1, with unresolved D. Germline-derived CDR1 and CDR2 are MDHEN and SYDVKM. Deletions cut 1 base from V and 3 bases from J, with 10 bases between. This CDR3 comprises 15 residues. CDR3 sequence reads: CASSLYPSNYNEQFF. The CDR3 DNA sequence: TGTGCCAGCAGTTTATACCCCAGTAACTACAATGAGCAGTTCTTC.

The V call is TRBV2, the J call TRBJ2-1; TRBD2 matches at 7 bases. The CDR3 is 13 amino acids. Looked up from germline, CDR1 is SNHLY and CDR2 is FYNNEI. With 4 bases clipped from V and 9 bases from J, the junction kept 6 bases outside the gene matches. The CDR3 sequence: CASSAEAGAEQFF. DNA of the CDR3: TGTGCCAGCAGTGCCGAGGCGGGAGCTGAGCAGTTCTTC.

CDR3 region: CASSELAGAGELFF. The CDR3 DNA follows: TGTGCCAGCAGTGAACTAGCGGGGGCCGGGGAGCTGTTTTTT. The chain links TRBV6-1 to TRBJ2-2; 10 bases map to TRBD2. The germline CDR1 and CDR2 sequences are MNHNS and SASEGT. V shed 2 bases, J shed 6 bases, and the junction held 0 bases outside the gene matches. This CDR3 is built from 14 residues.